The source of this T cell receptor (beta chain) is a study of a mutant IDH1 vaccine in newly diagnosed glioma. Turning to the study itself: Patients in the study were vaccinated eight times, receiving shots in weeks 1, 3, 5, 7, 11, 15, 19 and 23. First vaccine doses came 4-6 weeks after radiotherapy alone, or with temozolomide cycles. Patients had received radiotherapy, temozolomide, or both previously, most receiving both. There were approximately 62% males and about 38% females among treated patients, whose mean age was roughly 40 years.

From germline, CDR1 is SGHRS and CDR2 YFSETQ. This CDR3 is built from 17 residues. V trimming: 4 bases; J trimming: 1 base; junction bases outside the gene matches: 8. Profiled with immunoSEQ multiplex PCR; TCRdb holds only in-frame clones, not every one. The sample contains tens of thousands of clones, around 85% of which appear only once. In regard to this clone: Its specificity is not known.

Documented time point: week 23, last vaccination. Mutant IDH1 20-mer peptide, at 300 ug, made up each vaccine dose, with topical imiquimod. This chain joins TRBV5-1 and TRBJ2-5; 12 bases match TRBD2. Specimen: PBMCs, collected from a glioma patient whose treatment included an IDH1 peptide vaccine. The source of this sequence is a woman aged 45-65 years with glioma. The CDR3 region is CASSPTSGRALQETQYF. CDR3 nucleotide sequence: TGCGCCAGCAGCCCGACTAGCGGGAGAGCCCTCCAAGAGACCCAGTACTTC.